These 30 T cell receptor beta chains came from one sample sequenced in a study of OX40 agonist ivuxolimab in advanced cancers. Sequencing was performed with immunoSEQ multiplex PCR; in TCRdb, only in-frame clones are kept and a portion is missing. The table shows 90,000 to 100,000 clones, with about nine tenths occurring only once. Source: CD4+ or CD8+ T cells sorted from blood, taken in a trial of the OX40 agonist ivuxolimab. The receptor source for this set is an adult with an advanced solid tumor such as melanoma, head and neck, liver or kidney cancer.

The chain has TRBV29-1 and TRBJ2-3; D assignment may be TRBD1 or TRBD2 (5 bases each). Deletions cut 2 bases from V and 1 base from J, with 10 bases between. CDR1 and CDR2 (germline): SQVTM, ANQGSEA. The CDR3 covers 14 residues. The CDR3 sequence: CSVERGEGTDTQYF. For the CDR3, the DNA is TGCAGCGTTGAAAGAGGGGAAGGCACAGATACGCAGTATTTT.

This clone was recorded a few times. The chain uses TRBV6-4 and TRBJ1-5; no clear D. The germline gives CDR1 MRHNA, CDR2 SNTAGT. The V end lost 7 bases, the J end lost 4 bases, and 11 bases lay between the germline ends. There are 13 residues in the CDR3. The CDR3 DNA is TGTGCCAGCAAGGTCTTGGAGAATCAGCCCCAGCATTTT. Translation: CASKVLENQPQHF.

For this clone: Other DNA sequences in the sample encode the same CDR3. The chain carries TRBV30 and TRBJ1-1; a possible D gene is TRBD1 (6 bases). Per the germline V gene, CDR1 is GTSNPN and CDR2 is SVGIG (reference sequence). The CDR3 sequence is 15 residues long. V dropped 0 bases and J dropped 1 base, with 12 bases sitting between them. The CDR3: CAWSVRGAGNTEAFF. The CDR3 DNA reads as TGTGCCTGGAGTGTACGGGGGGCTGGGAACACTGAAGCTTTCTTT.

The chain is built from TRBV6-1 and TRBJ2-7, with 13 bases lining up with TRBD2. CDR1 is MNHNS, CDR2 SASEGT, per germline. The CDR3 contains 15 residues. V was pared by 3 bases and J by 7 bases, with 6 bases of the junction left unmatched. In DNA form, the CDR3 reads TGTGCCAGCAGTGAGCAACTAGCGGGAGGGTTTGAGCAGTACTTC. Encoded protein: CASSEQLAGGFEQYF.

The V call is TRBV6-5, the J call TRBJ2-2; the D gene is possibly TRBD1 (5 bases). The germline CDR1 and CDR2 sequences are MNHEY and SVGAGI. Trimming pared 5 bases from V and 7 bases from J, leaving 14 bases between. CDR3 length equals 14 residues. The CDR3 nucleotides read TGTGCCAGCAGTGGGGCCGCACGAGGCGGGGAGCTGTTTTTT. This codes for CASSGAARGGELFF.

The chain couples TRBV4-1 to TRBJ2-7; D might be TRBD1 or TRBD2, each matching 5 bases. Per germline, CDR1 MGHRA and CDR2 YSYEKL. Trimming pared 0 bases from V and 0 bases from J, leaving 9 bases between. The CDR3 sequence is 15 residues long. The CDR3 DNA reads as TGCGCCAGCAGCCAAGATCGGGACCACTCCTACGAGCAGTACGTC. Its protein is CASSQDRDHSYEQYV.

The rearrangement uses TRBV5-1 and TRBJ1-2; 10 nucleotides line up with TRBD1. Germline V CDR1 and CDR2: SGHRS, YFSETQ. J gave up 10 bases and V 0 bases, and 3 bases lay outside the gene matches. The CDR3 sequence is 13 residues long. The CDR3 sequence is CASSLVGQGVYTF. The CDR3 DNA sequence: TGCGCCAGCAGCTTGGTAGGACAGGGGGTCTACACCTTC. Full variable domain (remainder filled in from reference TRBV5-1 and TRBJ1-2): KAGVTQTPRYLIKTRGQQVTLSCSPISGHRSVSWYQQTPGQGLQFLFEYFSETQRNKGNFPGRFSGRQFSNSRSEMNVSTLELGDSALYLCASSLVGQGVYTFGSGTRLTVV.

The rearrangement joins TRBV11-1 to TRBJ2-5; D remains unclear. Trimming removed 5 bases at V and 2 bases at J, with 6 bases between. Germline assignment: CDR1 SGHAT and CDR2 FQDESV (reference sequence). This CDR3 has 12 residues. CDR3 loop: CASSRLQETQYF. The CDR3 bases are TGTGCCAGCAGCCGCTTGCAAGAGACCCAGTACTTC.

As DNA, the CDR3 is TGTGCCAGCAGTTTATTATTTGTCCGAGGCAATCAGCCCCAGCATTTT. This translates into CASSLLFVRGNQPQHF. The chain joins TRBV28 to TRBJ1-5; D not certain. Trimming removed 1 base from V and 2 bases from J, with 12 bases in between. CDR1 is MDHEN, CDR2 SYDVKM, per germline. This CDR3 has 16 amino acids.

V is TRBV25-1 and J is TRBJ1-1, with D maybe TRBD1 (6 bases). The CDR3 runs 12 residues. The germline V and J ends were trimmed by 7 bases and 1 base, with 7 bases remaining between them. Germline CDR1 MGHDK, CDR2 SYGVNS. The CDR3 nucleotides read TGTGCCAGCAAGGGACAGAACACTGAAGCTTTCTTT. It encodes CASKGQNTEAFF.

This chain's CDR3 is CATSSWDQPQHF. In DNA, the CDR3 is TGTGCCACCAGCAGTTGGGACCAGCCCCAGCATTTT. V gene TRBV15 combines with J gene TRBJ1-5; D perhaps matches TRBD1 (5 bases). V lost 3 bases and J 7 bases, leaving 7 bases between the germline ends. This CDR3 spans 12 amino acids. CDR1 and CDR2 (germline): LNHNV, YYDKDF (reference sequence).

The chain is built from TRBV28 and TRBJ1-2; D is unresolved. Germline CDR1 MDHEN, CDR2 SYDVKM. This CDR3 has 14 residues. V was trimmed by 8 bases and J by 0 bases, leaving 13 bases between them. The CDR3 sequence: CASCRRGPNYGYTF. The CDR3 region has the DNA TGTGCCAGCTGCCGAAGAGGGCCTAACTATGGCTACACCTTC.

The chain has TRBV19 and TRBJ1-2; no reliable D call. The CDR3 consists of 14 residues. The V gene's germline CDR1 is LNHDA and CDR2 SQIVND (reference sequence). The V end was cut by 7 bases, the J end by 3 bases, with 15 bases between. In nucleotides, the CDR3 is TGTGCCAGTACCCCAAGAGACCGAGACTATGGCTACACCTTC. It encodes CASTPRDRDYGYTF.

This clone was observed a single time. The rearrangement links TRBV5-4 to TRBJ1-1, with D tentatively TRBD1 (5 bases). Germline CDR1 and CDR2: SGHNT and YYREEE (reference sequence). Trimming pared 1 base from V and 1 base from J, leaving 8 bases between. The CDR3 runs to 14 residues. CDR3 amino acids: CASSLRGGNTEAFF. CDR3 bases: TGTGCCAGCAGCTTGCGGGGGGGGAACACTGAAGCTTTCTTT.

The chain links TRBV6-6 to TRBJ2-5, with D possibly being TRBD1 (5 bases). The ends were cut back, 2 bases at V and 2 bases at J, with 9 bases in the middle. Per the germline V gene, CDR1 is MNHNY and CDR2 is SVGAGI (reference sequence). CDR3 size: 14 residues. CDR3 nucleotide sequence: TGTGCCAGCAGTTACAGCGACAGACAAGAGACCCAGTACTTC. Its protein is CASSYSDRQETQYF.

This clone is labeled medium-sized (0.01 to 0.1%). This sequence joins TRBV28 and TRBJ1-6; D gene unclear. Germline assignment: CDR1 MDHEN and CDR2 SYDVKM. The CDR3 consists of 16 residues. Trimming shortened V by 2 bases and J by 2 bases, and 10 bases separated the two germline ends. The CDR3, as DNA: TGTGCCAGCAGTTTACGGGAGAACACCTATAATTCACCCCTCCACTTT. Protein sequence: CASSLRENTYNSPLHF.

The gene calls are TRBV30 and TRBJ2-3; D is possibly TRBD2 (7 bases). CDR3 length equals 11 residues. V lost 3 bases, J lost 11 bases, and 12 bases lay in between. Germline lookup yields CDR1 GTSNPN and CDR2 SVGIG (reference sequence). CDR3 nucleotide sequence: TGTGCCTGGAGCGGAGGGGGGGTGCAGTATTTT. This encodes CAWSGGGVQYF. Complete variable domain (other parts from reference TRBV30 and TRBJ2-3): SQTIHQWPATLVQPVGSPLSLECTVEGTSNPNLYWYRQAAGRGLQLLFYSVGIGQISSEVPQNLSASRPQDRQFILSSKKLLLSDSGFYLCAWSGGGVQYFGPGTRLTVL.

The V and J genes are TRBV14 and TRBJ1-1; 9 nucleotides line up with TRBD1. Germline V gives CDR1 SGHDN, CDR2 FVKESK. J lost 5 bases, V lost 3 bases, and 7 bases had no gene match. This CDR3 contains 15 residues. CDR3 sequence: CASSHPTGGWTEAFF. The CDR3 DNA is TGTGCCAGCAGCCACCCTACAGGGGGCTGGACTGAAGCTTTCTTT.

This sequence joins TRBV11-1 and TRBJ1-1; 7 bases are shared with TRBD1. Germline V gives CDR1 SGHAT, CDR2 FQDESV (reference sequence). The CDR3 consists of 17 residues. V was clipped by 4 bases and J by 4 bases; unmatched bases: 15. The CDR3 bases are TGTGCCAGCAGCTCACCTTGGGACAGTCGGGGGGTCACTGAAGCTTTCTTT. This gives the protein CASSSPWDSRGVTEAFF.

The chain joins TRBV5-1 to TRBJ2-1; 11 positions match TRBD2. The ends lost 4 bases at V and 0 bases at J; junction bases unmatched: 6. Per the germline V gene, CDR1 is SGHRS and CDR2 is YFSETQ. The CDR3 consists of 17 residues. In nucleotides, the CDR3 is TGCGCCAGCAGCCGAGGACTAGCGGGTTCCTCCTACAATGAGCAGTTCTTC. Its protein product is CASSRGLAGSSYNEQFF.

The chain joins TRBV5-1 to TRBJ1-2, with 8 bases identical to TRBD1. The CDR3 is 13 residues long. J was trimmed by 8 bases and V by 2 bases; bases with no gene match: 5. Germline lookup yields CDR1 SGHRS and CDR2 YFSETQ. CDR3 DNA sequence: TGCGCCAGCAGCTTTGGACAGGGCGAGGGCTACACCTTC. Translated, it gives CASSFGQGEGYTF.

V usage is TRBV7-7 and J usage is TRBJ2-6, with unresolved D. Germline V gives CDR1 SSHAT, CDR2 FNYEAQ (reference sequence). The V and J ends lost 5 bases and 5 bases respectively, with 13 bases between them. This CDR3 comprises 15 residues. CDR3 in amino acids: CASSVPQSRANVLTF. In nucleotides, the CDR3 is TGTGCCAGCAGCGTGCCACAAAGTCGGGCCAACGTCCTGACTTTC.

DNA for the CDR3: TGTGCCAGTCAAGGTCTCATGAGCAATCAGCCCCAGCATTTT. It is translated as CASQGLMSNQPQHF. The gene calls are TRBV27 and TRBJ1-5; unclear D gene. V gave up 9 bases and J gave up 1 base, with 13 bases separating them. This CDR3 spans 14 amino acids. Germline CDR1 and CDR2: MNHEY and SMNVEV (reference sequence).

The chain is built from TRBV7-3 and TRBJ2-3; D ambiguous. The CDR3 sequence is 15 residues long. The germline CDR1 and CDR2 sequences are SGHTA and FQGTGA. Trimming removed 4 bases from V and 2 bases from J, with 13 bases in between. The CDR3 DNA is TGTGCCAGCAGCTCCTCGCCCCGGTCCACAGATACGCAGTATTTT. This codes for CASSSSPRSTDTQYF.

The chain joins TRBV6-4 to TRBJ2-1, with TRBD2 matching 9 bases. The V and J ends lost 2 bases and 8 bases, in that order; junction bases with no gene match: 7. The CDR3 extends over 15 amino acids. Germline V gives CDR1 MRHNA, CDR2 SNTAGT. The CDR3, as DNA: TGTGCCAGCAGTGACAGAGGACTAGCGACAGATGAGCAGTTCTTC. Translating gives CASSDRGLATDEQFF.

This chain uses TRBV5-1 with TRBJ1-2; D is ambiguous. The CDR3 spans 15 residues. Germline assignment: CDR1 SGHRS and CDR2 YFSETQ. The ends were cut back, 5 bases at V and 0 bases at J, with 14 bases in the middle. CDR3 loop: CASRAFEDSNYGYTF. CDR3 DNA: TGCGCCAGCAGGGCTTTCGAGGATTCTAACTATGGCTACACCTTC.

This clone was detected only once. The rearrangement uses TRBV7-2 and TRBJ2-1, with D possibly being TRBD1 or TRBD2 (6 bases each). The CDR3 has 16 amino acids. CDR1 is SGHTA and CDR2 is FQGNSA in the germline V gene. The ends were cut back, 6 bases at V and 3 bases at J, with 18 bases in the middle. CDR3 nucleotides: TGTGCCAGCAGTTATCCGGGGGCCTTGGGCTACAATGAGCAGTTCTTC. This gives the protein CASSYPGALGYNEQFF.

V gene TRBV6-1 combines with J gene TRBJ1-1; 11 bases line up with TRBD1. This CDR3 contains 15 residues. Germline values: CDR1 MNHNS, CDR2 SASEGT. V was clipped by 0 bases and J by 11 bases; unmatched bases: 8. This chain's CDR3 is CASSEAAGTGGRAFF. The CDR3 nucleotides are TGTGCCAGCAGTGAAGCGGCCGGGACAGGGGGACGGGCTTTCTTT.

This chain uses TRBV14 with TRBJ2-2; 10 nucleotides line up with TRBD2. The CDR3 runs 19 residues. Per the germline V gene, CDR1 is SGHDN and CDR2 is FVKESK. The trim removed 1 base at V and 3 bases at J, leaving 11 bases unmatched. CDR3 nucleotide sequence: TGTGCCAGCAGCCAAGGGTGGAGTAGCGGGAGGCTCTACACCGGGGAGCTGTTTTTT. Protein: CASSQGWSSGRLYTGELFF. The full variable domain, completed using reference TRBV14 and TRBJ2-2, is EAGVTQFPSHSVIEKGQTVTLRCDPISGHDNLYWYRRVMGKEIKFLLHFVKESKQDESGMPNNRFLAERTGGTYSTLKVQPAELEDSGVYFCASSQGWSSGRLYTGELFFGEGSRLTVL.

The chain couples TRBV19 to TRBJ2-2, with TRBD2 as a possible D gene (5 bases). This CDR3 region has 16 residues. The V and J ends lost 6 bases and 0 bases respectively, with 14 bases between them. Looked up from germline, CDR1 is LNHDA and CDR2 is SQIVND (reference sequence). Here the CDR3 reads CASRRTGSANTGELFF. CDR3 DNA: TGTGCCAGTAGGAGGACGGGTAGCGCGAACACCGGGGAGCTGTTTTTT.